This T cell receptor beta chain was sequenced during a study of T cell responses to AZD1222 COVID-19 vaccine. This clone was recorded once. What it binds is unknown. TCRdb keeps only in-frame clones here, not all; method: immunoSEQ multiplex PCR. The profile shows roughly 80,000 clones, 88% of them singletons. Study findings and constraints: A reported finding is that nearly half of spike-specific TCRs target unmutated variant regions.

The V gene end was trimmed by 3 bases and the J gene end by 4 bases; junction bases not matched to a gene: 4. Germline V lookup: CDR1 SGHDN, CDR2 FVKESK. The CDR3 spans 15 residues. The rearrangement joins TRBV14 to TRBJ2-2; 8 bases are shared with TRBD1. This specimen consisted of peripheral blood, obtained on day 0 of MenACWY control vaccination. The sequence came from an adult in good health. CDR3 sequence (DNA): TGTGCCAGCAGCCAGCAGGGGGCCGGCACCGGGGAGCTGTTTTTT. This gives the protein CASSQQGAGTGELFF.